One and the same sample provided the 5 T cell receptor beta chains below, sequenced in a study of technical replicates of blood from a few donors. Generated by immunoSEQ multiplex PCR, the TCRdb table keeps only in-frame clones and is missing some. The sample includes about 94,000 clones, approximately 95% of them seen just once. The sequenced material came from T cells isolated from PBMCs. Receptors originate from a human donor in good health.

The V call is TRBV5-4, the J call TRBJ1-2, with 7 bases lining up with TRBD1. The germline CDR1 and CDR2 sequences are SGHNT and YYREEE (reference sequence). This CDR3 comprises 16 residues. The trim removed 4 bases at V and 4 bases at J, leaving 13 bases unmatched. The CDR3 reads CASSVSEGTDGYGYTF. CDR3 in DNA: TGTGCCAGCAGCGTATCCGAAGGGACAGACGGCTATGGCTACACCTTC.

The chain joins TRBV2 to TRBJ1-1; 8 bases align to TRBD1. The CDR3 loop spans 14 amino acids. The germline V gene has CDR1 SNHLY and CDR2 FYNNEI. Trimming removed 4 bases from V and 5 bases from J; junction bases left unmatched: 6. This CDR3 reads CASSGTGRKTEAFF. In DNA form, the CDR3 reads TGTGCCAGCAGTGGGACAGGGCGAAAGACTGAAGCTTTCTTT.

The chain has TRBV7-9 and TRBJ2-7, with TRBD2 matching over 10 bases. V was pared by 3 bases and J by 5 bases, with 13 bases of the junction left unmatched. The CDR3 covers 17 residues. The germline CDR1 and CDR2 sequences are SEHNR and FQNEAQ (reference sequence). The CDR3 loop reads CASSLSMEGLAIHEQYF. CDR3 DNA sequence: TGTGCCAGCAGCTTGTCAATGGAGGGACTAGCGATCCACGAGCAGTACTTC.

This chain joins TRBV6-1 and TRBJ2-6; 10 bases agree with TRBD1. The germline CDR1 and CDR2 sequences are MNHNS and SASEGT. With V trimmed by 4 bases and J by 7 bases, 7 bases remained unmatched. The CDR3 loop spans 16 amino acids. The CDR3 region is CASSAFGQGGANVLTF. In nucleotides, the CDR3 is TGTGCCAGCAGTGCGTTCGGACAGGGGGGAGCCAACGTCCTGACTTTC.

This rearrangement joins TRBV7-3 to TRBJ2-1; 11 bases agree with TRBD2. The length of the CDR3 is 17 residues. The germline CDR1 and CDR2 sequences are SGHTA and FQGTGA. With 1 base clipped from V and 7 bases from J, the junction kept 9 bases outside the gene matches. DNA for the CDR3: TGTGCCAGCAGCTTAATTGGTAGGCTAGCGGGGGGTAATGAGCAGTTCTTC. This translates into CASSLIGRLAGGNEQFF.